These 27 T cell receptor beta chains were all obtained from the same sample, sequenced in a study of graft-versus-host responses after intestinal transplantation. Their recognized antigens are unknown. Using immunoSEQ multiplex PCR, the repertoire was profiled, and TCRdb retains in-frame clones only, with some absent. The sample shows about 86,000 clones, about 88% of them seen only once. Here the sequenced sample was unstimulated CD4+ T cells sorted from spleen or lymph node cells, taken before transplant. These TCRs come from a human donor who was the organ donor for an intestinal transplant.

The V call is TRBV11-2, the J call TRBJ2-3; possibly TRBD2 for D (7 bases). The germline CDR1 and CDR2 sequences are SGHAT and FQNNGV. Trimming took off 6 bases at V and 4 bases at J, with 17 bases between the two ends. This CDR3 contains 15 residues. The CDR3, as DNA: TGTGCCAGCAGACGGGGGGCCGGGAACCCAGATACGCAGTATTTT. Protein sequence: CASRRGAGNPDTQYF.

The genes are TRBV7-9 and TRBJ1-1; 8 bases align to TRBD1. The V gene end was trimmed by 4 bases and the J gene end by 0 bases; junction bases not matched to a gene: 10. This CDR3 has 17 amino acids. Germline loops: CDR1 SEHNR, CDR2 FQNEAQ (reference sequence). The CDR3 sequence: CASSSYPRQGLNTEAFF. The CDR3 DNA reads TGTGCCAGCAGCTCATACCCCCGACAGGGGTTGAACACTGAAGCTTTCTTT.

The chain links TRBV5-5 to TRBJ2-7, with 7 bases that match TRBD1. CDR3 length: 16 residues. Germline trimming cut 2 bases from V and 0 bases from J; bases unmatched to any gene: 8. Germline lookup yields CDR1 SGHKS and CDR2 YYEKEE (reference sequence). The CDR3 DNA follows: TGTGCCAGCAGCTTAGGGGGACAGATAACCTCCTACGAGCAGTACTTC. This codes for CASSLGGQITSYEQYF. Supplemented by reference TRBV5-5 and TRBJ2-7, the full variable domain reads DAGVTQSPTHLIKTRGQQVTLRCSPISGHKSVSWYQQVLGQGPQFIFQYYEKEERGRGNFPDRFSARQFPNYSSELNVNALLLGDSALYLCASSLGGQITSYEQYFGPGTRLTVT.

V and J are TRBV19 and TRBJ2-7; 10 nucleotides match TRBD2. This CDR3 is built from 15 residues. Germline V gene sequence: CDR1 LNHDA, CDR2 SQIVND (reference sequence). With 4 bases clipped from V and 0 bases from J, the junction kept 3 bases outside the gene matches. The CDR3 DNA follows: TGTGCCAGTAGTAGGACTAGCGGCTACTCCTACGAGCAGTACTTC. Its protein product is CASSRTSGYSYEQYF.

This chain uses TRBV7-3 with TRBJ2-5; TRBD1 is a possible D gene (6 bases). Germline V gene data show CDR1 as SGHTA and CDR2 as FQGTGA. Trimming left V 2 bases short and J 2 bases short, with 15 bases between. The CDR3 extends over 16 amino acids. CDR3 in amino acids: CASSLRAGVYQETQYF. In DNA, the CDR3 is TGTGCCAGCAGCTTACGGGCAGGGGTCTATCAAGAGACCCAGTACTTC.

This chain links TRBV15 with TRBJ2-5, with 9 bases lining up with TRBD2. J gave up 3 bases and V 1 base, and 3 bases lay outside the gene matches. Germline lookup yields CDR1 LNHNV and CDR2 YYDKDF (reference sequence). The CDR3 runs to 15 residues. CDR3 loop: CATSRVIAGEETQYF. The CDR3 DNA reads as TGTGCCACCAGCAGAGTCATAGCGGGAGAAGAGACCCAGTACTTC.

The chain links TRBV6-6 to TRBJ2-5, with 10 bases fitting TRBD1. In germline, CDR1 is MNHNY, CDR2 SVGAGI (reference sequence). The ends lost 5 bases at V and 5 bases at J; junction bases unmatched: 5. The length of the CDR3 is 14 residues. The CDR3 DNA reads TGTGCCAGCAGTCCCGGGACAGGGGTGGAGACCCAGTACTTC. It yields the protein CASSPGTGVETQYF.

This clone appeared once. The V and J genes are TRBV2 and TRBJ1-1; D is uncertain. Trimming shortened V by 6 bases and J by 2 bases, and 13 bases separated the two germline ends. CDR3 size: 14 residues. CDR1 is SNHLY and CDR2 is FYNNEI in the germline V gene. The CDR3 DNA reads TGTGCCAGCAGCTCCGATGGAGGCAACACTGAAGCTTTCTTT. It specifies CASSSDGGNTEAFF.

There are a few counts of this clone. The rearrangement links TRBV5-6 to TRBJ1-6; 8 bases map to TRBD1. The V gene's germline CDR1 is SGHDT and CDR2 YYEEEE. V shed 5 bases, J shed 5 bases, and the junction held 6 bases outside the gene matches. The CDR3 is made up of 15 amino acids. The CDR3 sequence: CASSQDRAHNSPLHF. The CDR3 nucleotides read TGTGCCAGCAGTCAGGACAGGGCTCATAATTCACCCCTCCACTTT.

The rearrangement uses TRBV5-6 and TRBJ2-5, with a weak D call TRBD2 (5 bases). Germline loops: CDR1 SGHDT, CDR2 YYEEEE. Trimming took 4 bases from V and 1 from J, leaving 14 bases between them. There are 15 residues in the CDR3. Here the CDR3 DNA reads TGTGCCAGCAGCCAGAGGGCGAGGCTCCAAGAGACCCAGTACTTC. Residues: CASSQRARLQETQYF.

This chain links TRBV2 with TRBJ1-2; 9 bases align to TRBD1. Germline-derived CDR1 and CDR2 are SNHLY and FYNNEI. V was pared by 7 bases and J by 3 bases, with 12 bases of the junction left unmatched. The CDR3 is made up of 16 amino acids. The CDR3 region has the DNA TGTGCCAGCAATACCCCGGGACAGGGTTTTTACTATGGCTACACCTTC. It encodes CASNTPGQGFYYGYTF.

This chain connects TRBV19 to TRBJ1-2; D is possibly TRBD1 (5 bases). Germline-derived CDR1 and CDR2 are LNHDA and SQIVND (reference sequence). V was cut by 4 bases and J by 2 bases, with 8 bases left in between. The CDR3 length is 13 residues. CDR3 in amino acids: CASSNQGNYGYTF. The CDR3 bases are TGTGCCAGTAGTAACCAGGGAAACTATGGCTACACCTTC.

The chain is built from TRBV28 and TRBJ2-3; 7 bases line up with TRBD2. Germline CDR1 reads MDHEN; CDR2 reads SYDVKM. V gave up 6 bases and J gave up 4 bases; unmatched junction bases: 13. CDR3 length equals 16 residues. DNA for the CDR3: TGTGCCAGCAGCCTCACTAGCGCCAGCCCTCCAGATACGCAGTATTTT. It yields the protein CASSLTSASPPDTQYF. Together with reference TRBV28 and TRBJ2-3, the CDR3 gives the full variable domain: DVKVTQSSRYLVKRTGEKVFLECVQDMDHENMFWYRQDPGLGLRLIYFSYDVKMKEKGDIPEGYSVSREKKERFSLILESASTNQTSMYLCASSLTSASPPDTQYFGPGTRLTVL.

The genes are TRBV11-2 and TRBJ2-1, with 8 positions matching TRBD2. Germline V gives CDR1 SGHAT, CDR2 FQNNGV. The junction had 19 bases not matched to a gene; V was cut back by 6 bases and J by 9 bases. The CDR3 extends over 17 amino acids. The CDR3 reads CASRPNSGTRGTIEQFF. As DNA, the CDR3 is TGTGCCAGCAGGCCAAATTCCGGGACTAGAGGAACAATTGAGCAGTTCTTC.

V is TRBV9 and J is TRBJ2-3, with D perhaps matching TRBD2 (7 bases). V lost 0 bases to trimming and J lost 2 bases, with 19 bases between them. CDR1 is SGDLS and CDR2 is YYNGEE in the germline V gene. This CDR3 contains 18 residues. CDR3 sequence reads: CASSVGLSAGAFTDTQYF. DNA of the CDR3: TGTGCCAGCAGCGTAGGTTTGTCGGCGGGGGCTTTCACAGATACGCAGTATTTT. Filled out from reference TRBV9 and TRBJ2-3, the complete variable domain reads DSGVTQTPKHLITATGQRVTLRCSPRSGDLSVYWYQQSLDQGLQFLIQYYNGEERAKGNILERFSAQQFPDLHSELNLSSLELGDSALYFCASSVGLSAGAFTDTQYFGPGTRLTVL.

As to this clone: Within the sample, other DNA sequences also encode this same CDR3. This chain links TRBV19 with TRBJ2-6; D unresolved. There are 15 residues in the CDR3. Trimming cost V 1 base and J 4 bases, with 8 bases left between them. Germline V gives CDR1 LNHDA, CDR2 SQIVND (reference sequence). The CDR3 here is CASSIVSSGANVLTF. For the CDR3, the DNA is TGTGCCAGTAGTATAGTAAGCTCAGGGGCCAACGTCCTGACTTTC. The full variable domain, rest sourced from reference TRBV19 and TRBJ2-6, is DGGITQSPKYLFRKEGQNVTLSCEQNLNHDAMYWYRQDPGQGLRLIYYSQIVNDFQKGDIAEGYSVSREKKESFPLTVTSAQKNPTAFYLCASSIVSSGANVLTFGAGSRLTVL.

V gene TRBV4-1 combines with J gene TRBJ1-5; perhaps TRBD1 as D (5 bases). Germline V lookup: CDR1 MGHRA, CDR2 YSYEKL. This CDR3 spans 17 amino acids. V was trimmed by 2 bases and J by 6 bases, leaving 20 bases between them. The CDR3 region has the DNA TGCGCCAGCAGCCAAAGTAGGGTCGGGGGGAAAAGTCAGCCCCAGCATTTT. It encodes CASSQSRVGGKSQPQHF.

This chain connects TRBV7-2 to TRBJ2-7, with D tentatively TRBD2 (6 bases). V lost 3 bases, J lost 0 bases, and 15 bases lay in between. The CDR3 contains 16 residues. Germline CDR1 SGHTA, CDR2 FQGNSA. The CDR3 region has the DNA TGTGCCAGCAGCTTGGGCGGGGCGCTGAGCTCCTACGAGCAGTACTTC. As protein: CASSLGGALSSYEQYF.

The rearrangement uses TRBV11-2 and TRBJ1-2; D gene unclear. The CDR3 consists of 13 residues. With 4 bases removed from V and 6 bases from J, the gap between germline ends came to 12 bases. From germline, CDR1 is SGHAT and CDR2 FQNNGV. The DNA for the CDR3 is TGTGCCAGCAGCTACATGGACGGGGATGGCTACACCTTC. It encodes CASSYMDGDGYTF.

This clone turned up a few times. The rearrangement joins TRBV6-6 to TRBJ2-5; D is unresolved. This CDR3 contains 12 residues. The germline V gene has CDR1 MNHNY and CDR2 SVGAGI (reference sequence). The V end lost 0 bases, the J end lost 5 bases, and 4 bases lay between the germline ends. CDR3 sequence reads: CASSYSRETQYF. The DNA of the CDR3 is TGTGCCAGCAGTTACTCGAGGGAGACCCAGTACTTC.

This chain connects TRBV6-1 to TRBJ2-7; D is undetermined. CDR3 size: 11 residues. Germline V gene data show CDR1 as MNHNS and CDR2 as SASEGT. The germline V and J ends were trimmed by 10 bases and 4 bases, with 11 bases remaining between them. The DNA of the CDR3 is TGTGCCACCCTCCCCCCTTACGAGCAGTACTTC. Amino acid sequence: CATLPPYEQYF.

The chain employs TRBV28 and TRBJ2-6, with D tentatively TRBD1 (6 bases). CDR1 and CDR2 from the germline V gene are MDHEN and SYDVKM. The CDR3 has 17 residues. The V and J ends lost 6 bases and 0 bases respectively, with 15 bases between them. DNA for the CDR3: TGTGCCAGCAGGAGACGGGACACCCCCTCTGGGGCCAACGTCCTGACTTTC. The encoded protein is CASRRRDTPSGANVLTF.

The V gene is TRBV19, the J gene TRBJ2-5; 8 bases align to TRBD1. TRBJ2-7 matches the DNA end more closely, so the J call is doubtful. This CDR3 contains 14 residues. The V gene's germline CDR1 is LNHDA and CDR2 SQIVND (reference sequence). This CDR3 reads CASSSWTGQNEQYF. The DNA of the CDR3 is TGTGCCAGTAGTTCTTGGACAGGGCAGAACGAGCAGTACTTC.

The chain links TRBV2 to TRBJ2-3, with 7 bases that match TRBD1. Germline assignment: CDR1 SNHLY and CDR2 FYNNEI. After removal of 0 bases from V and 0 bases from J, the junction contained 3 bases not matched to a gene. This CDR3 is 16 amino acids long. The CDR3 DNA follows: TGTGCCAGCAGTGAAGCCCGGGGACAGAGCACAGATACGCAGTATTTT. Amino acids: CASSEARGQSTDTQYF.

The chain joins TRBV4-1 to TRBJ2-7; possibly TRBD1 for D (7 bases). V lost 4 bases and J lost 6, with 16 bases in between. In germline, CDR1 is MGHRA, CDR2 YSYEKL. The CDR3 contains 14 residues. The CDR3 DNA reads as TGCGCCAGCAGCCCGCGACAGGGAGGCGGCGAGCAGTACTTC. Translating gives CASSPRQGGGEQYF.

This chain uses TRBV6-5 with TRBJ2-1, with D possibly matching TRBD2 (5 bases). This CDR3 contains 15 residues. Germline values: CDR1 MNHEY, CDR2 SVGAGI. With 4 bases removed from V and 8 bases from J, the gap between germline ends came to 18 bases. CDR3 coding DNA: TGTGCCAGCAGTTCCCCTGGGGTAGCGAGAGATGAGCAGTTCTTC. Translation: CASSSPGVARDEQFF.

The gene calls are TRBV5-1 and TRBJ2-7; 9 bases map to TRBD2. This CDR3 spans 16 amino acids. Germline V gene lookup returns CDR1 SGHRS and CDR2 YFSETQ. Trimming removed 0 bases from V and 4 bases from J; junction bases left unmatched: 8. CDR3 DNA: TGCGCCAGCAGCTTGGAGGGAGCGGGGGGCGGATACGAGCAGTACTTC. Its translation is CASSLEGAGGGYEQYF.